This T cell receptor (beta chain) was recorded in a study of blood T cell repertoires in COVID-19. This CDR3 has 16 amino acids. V lost 1 base to trimming and J lost 2 bases; unmatched junction nucleotides: 3. CDR1 is KGHSH, CDR2 LQKENI, per germline. Clones were read by immunoSEQ multiplex PCR, and TCRdb kept only the in-frame ones, dropping some. The table lists fewer than 45,000 clones, 80% to 90% of them singletons. The sequence derives from a man between 60 and 75 years old with COVID-19, enrolled during active disease. The sequenced sample consisted of peripheral blood. The chain recombines TRBV18 with TRBJ2-5; 11 bases align to TRBD2. CDR3: CASSPQLAGGQETQYF. CDR3 DNA: TGTGCCAGCTCACCACAGTTAGCGGGAGGGCAAGAGACCCAGTACTTC.